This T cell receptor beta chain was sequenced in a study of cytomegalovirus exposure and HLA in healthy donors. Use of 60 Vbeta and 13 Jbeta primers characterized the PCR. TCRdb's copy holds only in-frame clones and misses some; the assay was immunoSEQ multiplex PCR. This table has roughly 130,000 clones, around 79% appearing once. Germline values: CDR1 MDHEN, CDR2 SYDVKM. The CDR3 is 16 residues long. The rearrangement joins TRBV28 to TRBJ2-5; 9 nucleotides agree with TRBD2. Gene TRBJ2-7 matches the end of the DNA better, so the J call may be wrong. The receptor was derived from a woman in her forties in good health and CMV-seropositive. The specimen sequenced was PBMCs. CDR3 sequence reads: CASSPIGREGPHEQYF. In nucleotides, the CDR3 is TGTGCCAGCAGCCCAATCGGGCGGGAGGGCCCCCACGAGCAGTACTTC.